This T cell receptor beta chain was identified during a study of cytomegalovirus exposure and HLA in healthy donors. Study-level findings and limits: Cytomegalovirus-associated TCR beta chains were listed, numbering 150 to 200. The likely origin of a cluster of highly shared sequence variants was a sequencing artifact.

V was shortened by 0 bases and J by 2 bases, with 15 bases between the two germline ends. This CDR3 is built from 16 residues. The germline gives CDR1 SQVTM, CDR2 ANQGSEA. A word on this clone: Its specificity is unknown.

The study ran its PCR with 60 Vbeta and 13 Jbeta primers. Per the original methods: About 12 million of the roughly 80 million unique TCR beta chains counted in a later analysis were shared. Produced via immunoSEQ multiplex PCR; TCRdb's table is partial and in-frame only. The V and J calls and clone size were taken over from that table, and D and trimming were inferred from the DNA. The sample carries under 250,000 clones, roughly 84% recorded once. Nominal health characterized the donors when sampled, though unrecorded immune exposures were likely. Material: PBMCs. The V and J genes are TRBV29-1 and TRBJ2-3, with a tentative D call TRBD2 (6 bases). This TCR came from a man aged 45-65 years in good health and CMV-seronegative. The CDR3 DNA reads TGCAGCGTTGAAGAGGAGGGCAGACCATTCACAGATACGCAGTATTTT. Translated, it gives CSVEEEGRPFTDTQYF.